The present TCR beta chain was sequenced within a study of blood T cells in healthy people across ages. The CDR3 runs to 17 residues. The germline gives CDR1 MNHEY, CDR2 SMNVEV (reference sequence). The V end lost 3 bases, the J end lost 1 base, and 19 bases lay between the germline ends. It was with a sample-barcoded 5' primer and a J-beta primer mix that a second PCR of roughly 7 to 12 cycles was run. MiXCR, run by TCRdb on the 5' RACE reads, gives a single entry per CDR3 protein. The sample contains about 1,400,000 distinct CDR3 sequences, 45% to 70% of which appear only once. The chain employs TRBV27 and TRBJ2-7, with D tentatively TRBD2 (6 bases). Material: blood. This TCR derives from a young man in good health. This CDR3 is CASSFVARGTHSYEQYF. CDR3 nucleotide sequence: TGTGCCAGCAGTTTCGTCGCGCGCGGGACCCATTCCTACGAGCAGTACTTC.